The rows below give T cell receptor beta chains drawn from one sample of a study of blood T cell repertoires in COVID-19. Generated by immunoSEQ multiplex PCR, the TCRdb table keeps only in-frame clones and is missing some. The repertoire consists of 250,000 or so clones, with roughly four fifths occurring once and the leading ten covering more than 3%. What was sequenced was PBMCs or T cells enriched from blood (not recorded which). The receptor set was obtained from a man between 45 and 60 years old who had recovered from COVID-19. CDR3s leave out the opening cysteine and the closing phenylalanine or tryptophan. A D gene is named only where the DNA matches it firmly. Clone sizes are given selectively: once, few, many, or a class where the clone is expanded.

V	J	size	D	CDR3
TRBV11-2	TRBJ2-5	-	-	ASSLGRMGLQETQY
TRBV7-3	TRBJ1-1	-	-	ASSLGSLGGGITEAF
TRBV12-3/TRBV12-4	TRBJ2-7	-	TRBD1	ASSGQGSYEQY
TRBV7-8	TRBJ1-2	few	-	ASSPGNYGYT
TRBV30	TRBJ1-2	few	-	AWSERQIANYGYT
TRBV18	TRBJ1-6	-	-	ASSGPNSPLH
TRBV27	TRBJ2-1	-	-	ASSPRPGAYNEQF
TRBV14	TRBJ1-2	-	-	ASSQTGQIDIGYT
TRBV18	TRBJ2-4	-	-	ASSPPGNRVNGIQY
TRBV11-1	TRBJ2-3	once	TRBD2	ASSTTYSGSTDTQY
TRBV6-5	TRBJ1-5	few	-	ASSEDRNQPQH
TRBV14	TRBJ2-6	-	-	ASSQDGTGANVLT
TRBV9	TRBJ2-2	-	TRBD1	ASSLARKGATTGELF